This TCR beta chain derives from a study of T cell responses to AZD1222 COVID-19 vaccine. Study results and caveats: Unmutated variant regions are reportedly targeted by nearly half of spike-specific TCRs. After two AZD1222 doses, spike-specific TCR breadth and depth rose versus day 0.

Trimming cost V 8 bases and J 0 bases, with 11 bases left between them. The CDR3 length is 13 residues. As regards this clone: Its target is not known.

TCRdb's table, derived via immunoSEQ multiplex PCR, lists solely in-frame clones and lacks some. The repertoire includes some 200,000 clones, approximately 95% of them detected once, and roughly 3.9% sits in the top ten. This TCR came from an adult in good health. The source material was peripheral blood, sampled on day 0 of AZD1222 vaccination. The chain is built from TRBV12-3 or TRBV12-4 and TRBJ2-7, with a tentative D call TRBD2 (5 bases). CDR3 loop: CASGGRSSYEQYF. The CDR3 DNA follows: TGTGCCAGCGGAGGCCGGAGCTCCTACGAGCAGTACTTC.